Included here is one T cell receptor (beta chain) sequence, with context. Its target is unknown. The CDR3 is made up of 15 amino acids. Germline V gives CDR1 SSHAT, CDR2 FNYEAQ (reference sequence). The V end lost 1 base, the J end lost 8 bases, and 15 bases lay between the germline ends. The PCR employed 60 Vbeta primers together with 13 Jbeta primers. Profiled with immunoSEQ multiplex PCR; TCRdb holds only in-frame clones, not every one. The sample contains approximately 110,000 clones, 70% to 80% of which appear only once. The entry originates in a study of cytomegalovirus exposure and HLA in healthy donors. Study-level points and caveats: Cytomegalovirus association was listed for 164 TCR beta chains. Later work found that TCR association rates differed between HLA loci; DRB1 had the most and HLA-C the fewest.

The source material was PBMCs. The TCR was taken from a middle-aged man in good health and CMV-seronegative. The J gene is TRBJ2-1, the V gene TRBV7-7; TRBD1 is a possible D gene (6 bases). The CDR3 region is CASSLGWDINDEQFF. CDR3 nucleotide sequence: TGTGCCAGCAGCTTAGGATGGGACATCAACGATGAGCAGTTCTTC.